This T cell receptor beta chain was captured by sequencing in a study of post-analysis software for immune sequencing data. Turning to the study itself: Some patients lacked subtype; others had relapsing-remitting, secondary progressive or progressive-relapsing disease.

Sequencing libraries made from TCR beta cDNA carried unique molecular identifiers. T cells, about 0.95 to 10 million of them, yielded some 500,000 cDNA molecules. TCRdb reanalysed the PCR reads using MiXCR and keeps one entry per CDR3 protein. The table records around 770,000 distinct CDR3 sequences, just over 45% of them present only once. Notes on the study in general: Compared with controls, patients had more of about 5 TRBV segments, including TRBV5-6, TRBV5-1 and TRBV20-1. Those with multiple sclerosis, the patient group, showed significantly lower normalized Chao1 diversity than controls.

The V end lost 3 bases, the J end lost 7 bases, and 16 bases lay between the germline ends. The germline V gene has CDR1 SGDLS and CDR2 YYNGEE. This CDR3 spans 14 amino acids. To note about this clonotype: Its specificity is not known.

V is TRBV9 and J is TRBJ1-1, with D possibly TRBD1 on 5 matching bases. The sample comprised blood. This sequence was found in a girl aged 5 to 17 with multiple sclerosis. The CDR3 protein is CASSGGGTKDEAFF. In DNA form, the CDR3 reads TGTGCCAGCAGCGGAGGAGGGACCAAAGATGAAGCTTTCTTT.